This record looks at one T cell receptor (beta chain) sequence and its context. Its antigen is currently unknown. The same CDR3 is also encoded by other DNA sequences in this sample. CDR1 and CDR2 (germline): KGHSH, LQKENI. Trimming removed 10 bases at V and 4 bases at J, with 19 bases between. The CDR3 contains 14 residues. The PCR employed 60 Vbeta primers together with 13 Jbeta primers. The table came from immunoSEQ multiplex PCR; TCRdb's copy has only in-frame clones and leaves some out. Of 120,000 to 150,000 clones detected, 82% appear once; the ten largest clones hold 3% to 3.5%. This record belongs to a study of cytomegalovirus exposure and HLA in healthy donors. The study, taken as a whole, reports: When analyzed later, a missense DCLRE1C variant was found to be linked to TCR beta V- and J-gene trimming. Altogether, 150 to 200 TCR beta chains were recorded as cytomegalovirus-associated.

The source is a male donor in good health and CMV-seronegative. V usage is TRBV18 and J usage is TRBJ1-1; D might be TRBD1 (6 bases). Source material: PBMCs. In DNA, the CDR3 is TGTGCCACCAAGAACAGGGATGGCGGCACTGAAGCTTTCTTT. It specifies CATKNRDGGTEAFF. Based on the CDR3 plus reference TRBV18 and TRBJ1-1, the full variable domain is NAGVMQNPRHLVRRRGQEARLRCSPMKGHSHVYWYRQLPEEGLKFMVYLQKENIIDESGMPKERFSAEFPKEGPSILRIQQVVRGDSAAYFCATKNRDGGTEAFFGQGTRLTVV.